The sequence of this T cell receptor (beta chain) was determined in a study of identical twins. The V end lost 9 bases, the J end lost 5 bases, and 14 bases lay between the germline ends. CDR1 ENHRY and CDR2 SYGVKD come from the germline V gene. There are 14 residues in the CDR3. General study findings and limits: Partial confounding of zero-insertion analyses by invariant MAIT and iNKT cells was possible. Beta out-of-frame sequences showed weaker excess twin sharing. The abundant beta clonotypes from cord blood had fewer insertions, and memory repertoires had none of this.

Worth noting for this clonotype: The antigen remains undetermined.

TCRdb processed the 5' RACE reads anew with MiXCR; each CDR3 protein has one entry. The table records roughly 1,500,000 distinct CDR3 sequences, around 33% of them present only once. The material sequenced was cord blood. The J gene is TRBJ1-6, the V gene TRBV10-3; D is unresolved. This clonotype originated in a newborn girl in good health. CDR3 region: CAIRSAVDNSPLHF. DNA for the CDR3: TGTGCCATTCGATCGGCAGTGGATAATTCACCCCTCCACTTT.